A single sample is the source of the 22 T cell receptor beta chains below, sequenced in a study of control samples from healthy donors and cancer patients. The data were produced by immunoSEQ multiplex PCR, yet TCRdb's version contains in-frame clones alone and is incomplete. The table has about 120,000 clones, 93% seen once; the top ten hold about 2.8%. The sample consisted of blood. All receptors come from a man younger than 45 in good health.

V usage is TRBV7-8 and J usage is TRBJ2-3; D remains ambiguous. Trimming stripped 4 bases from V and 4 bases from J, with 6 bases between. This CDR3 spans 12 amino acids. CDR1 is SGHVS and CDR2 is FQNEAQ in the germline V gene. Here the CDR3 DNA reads TGTGCCAGCAGCTCGGTAGCAGATACGCAGTATTTT. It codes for CASSSVADTQYF.

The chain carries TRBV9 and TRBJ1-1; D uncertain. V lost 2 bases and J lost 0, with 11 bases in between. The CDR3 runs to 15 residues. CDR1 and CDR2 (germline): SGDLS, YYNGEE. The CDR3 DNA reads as TGTGCCAGCAGCGTTTCGACGGAAGTGAACACTGAAGCTTTCTTT. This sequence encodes CASSVSTEVNTEAFF.

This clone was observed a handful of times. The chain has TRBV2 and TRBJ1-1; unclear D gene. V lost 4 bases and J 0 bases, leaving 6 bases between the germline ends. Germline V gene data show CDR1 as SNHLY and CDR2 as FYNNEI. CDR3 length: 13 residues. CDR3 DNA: TGTGCCAGCAGTGTATTGGTGAACACTGAAGCTTTCTTT. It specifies CASSVLVNTEAFF.

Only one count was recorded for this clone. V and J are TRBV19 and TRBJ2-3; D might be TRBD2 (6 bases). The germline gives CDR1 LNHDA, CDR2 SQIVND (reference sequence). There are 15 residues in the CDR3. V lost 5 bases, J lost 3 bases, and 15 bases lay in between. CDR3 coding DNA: TGTGCCAGTAGTCAGGACGGCGGGGTAACAGATACGCAGTATTTT. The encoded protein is CASSQDGGVTDTQYF.

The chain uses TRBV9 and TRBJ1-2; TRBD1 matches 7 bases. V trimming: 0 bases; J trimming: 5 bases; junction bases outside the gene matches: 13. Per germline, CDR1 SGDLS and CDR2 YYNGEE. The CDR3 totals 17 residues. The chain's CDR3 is CASSVAGAGGKYYGYTF. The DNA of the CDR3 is TGTGCCAGCAGCGTAGCCGGGGCAGGGGGTAAATATTATGGCTACACCTTC.

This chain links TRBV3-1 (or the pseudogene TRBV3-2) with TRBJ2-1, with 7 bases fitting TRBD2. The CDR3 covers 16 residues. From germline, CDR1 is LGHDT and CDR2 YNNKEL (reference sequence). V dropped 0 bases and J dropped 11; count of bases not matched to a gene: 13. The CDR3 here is CASSQDSASGRAKQFF. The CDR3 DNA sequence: TGTGCCAGCAGCCAAGATTCGGCTAGCGGCAGAGCAAAGCAGTTCTTC.

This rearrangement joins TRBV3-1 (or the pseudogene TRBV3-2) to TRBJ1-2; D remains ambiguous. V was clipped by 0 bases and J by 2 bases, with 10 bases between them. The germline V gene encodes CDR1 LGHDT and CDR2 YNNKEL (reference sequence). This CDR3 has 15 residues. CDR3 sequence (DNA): TGTGCCAGCAGCCAAGATCGCGGCGAGAACTATGGCTACACCTTC. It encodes CASSQDRGENYGYTF.

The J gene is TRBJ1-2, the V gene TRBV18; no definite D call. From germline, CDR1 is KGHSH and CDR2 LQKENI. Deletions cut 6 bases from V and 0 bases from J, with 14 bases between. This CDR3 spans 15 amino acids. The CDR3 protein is CASSQDLDPNYGYTF. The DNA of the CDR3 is TGTGCCAGCTCCCAGGACCTTGACCCTAACTATGGCTACACCTTC. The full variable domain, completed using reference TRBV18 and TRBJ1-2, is NAGVMQNPRHLVRRRGQEARLRCSPMKGHSHVYWYRQLPEEGLKFMVYLQKENIIDESGMPKERFSAEFPKEGPSILRIQQVVRGDSAAYFCASSQDLDPNYGYTFGSGTRLTVV.

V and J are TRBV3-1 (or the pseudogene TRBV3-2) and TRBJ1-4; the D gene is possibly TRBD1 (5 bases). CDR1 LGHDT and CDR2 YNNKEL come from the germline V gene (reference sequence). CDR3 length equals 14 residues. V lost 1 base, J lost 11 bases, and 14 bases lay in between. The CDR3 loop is CASSQGRGIRKLFF. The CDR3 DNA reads TGTGCCAGCAGCCAAGGGCGGGGGATCCGGAAACTGTTTTTT.

CDR3 sequence: CASSPGDASLGETQYF. In nucleotides, the CDR3 is TGCGCCAGCAGCCCCGGGGACGCATCCTTGGGGGAGACCCAGTACTTC. This chain uses TRBV5-1 with TRBJ2-5; D assignment may be TRBD1 or TRBD2 (5 bases each). The CDR3 spans 16 residues. V lost 4 bases to trimming and J lost 5 bases, with 21 bases between them. Germline values: CDR1 SGHRS, CDR2 YFSETQ.

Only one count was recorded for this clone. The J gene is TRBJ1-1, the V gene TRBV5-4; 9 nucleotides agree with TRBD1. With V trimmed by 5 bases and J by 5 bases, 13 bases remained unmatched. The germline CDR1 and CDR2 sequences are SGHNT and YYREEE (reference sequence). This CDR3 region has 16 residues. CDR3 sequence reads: CASSHHPGQGRTEAFF. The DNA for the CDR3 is TGTGCCAGCAGTCACCATCCGGGACAGGGAAGGACTGAAGCTTTCTTT.

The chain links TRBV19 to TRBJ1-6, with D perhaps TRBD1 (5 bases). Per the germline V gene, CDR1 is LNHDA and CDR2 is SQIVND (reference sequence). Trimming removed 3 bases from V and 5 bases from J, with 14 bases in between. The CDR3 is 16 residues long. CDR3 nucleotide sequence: TGTGCCAGTAGTATCAGACGGGGGTTCGATAATTCACCCCTCCACTTT. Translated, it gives CASSIRRGFDNSPLHF.

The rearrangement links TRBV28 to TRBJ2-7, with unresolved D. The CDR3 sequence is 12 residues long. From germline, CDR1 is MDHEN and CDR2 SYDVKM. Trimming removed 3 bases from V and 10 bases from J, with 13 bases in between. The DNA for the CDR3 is TGTGCCAGCAGTTTCACCCGGGCGTTTCAGTACTTC. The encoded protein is CASSFTRAFQYF.

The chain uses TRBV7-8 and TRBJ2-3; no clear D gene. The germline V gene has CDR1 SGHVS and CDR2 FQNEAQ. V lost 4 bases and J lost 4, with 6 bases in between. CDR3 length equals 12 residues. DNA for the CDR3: TGTGCCAGCAGCTCGCGCCCAGATACGCAGTATTTT. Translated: CASSSRPDTQYF.

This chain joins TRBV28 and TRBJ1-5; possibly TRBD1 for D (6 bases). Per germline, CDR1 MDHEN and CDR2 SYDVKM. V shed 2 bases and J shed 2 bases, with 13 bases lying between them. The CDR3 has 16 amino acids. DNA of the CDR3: TGTGCCAGCAGTTTACCCCAGGGGCCGGGCAATCAGCCCCAGCATTTT. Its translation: CASSLPQGPGNQPQHF.

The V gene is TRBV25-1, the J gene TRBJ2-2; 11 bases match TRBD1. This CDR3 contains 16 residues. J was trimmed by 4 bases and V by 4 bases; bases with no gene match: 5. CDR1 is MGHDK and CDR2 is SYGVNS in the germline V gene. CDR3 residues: CASSVGQGAVTGELFF. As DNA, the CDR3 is TGTGCCAGCAGTGTCGGACAGGGGGCGGTCACCGGGGAGCTGTTTTTT.

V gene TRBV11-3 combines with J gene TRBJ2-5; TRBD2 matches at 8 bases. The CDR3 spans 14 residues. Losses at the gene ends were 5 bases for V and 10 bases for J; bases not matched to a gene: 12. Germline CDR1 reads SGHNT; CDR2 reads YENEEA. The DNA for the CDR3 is TGTGCCAGCAGCCCCAGTAGCGGGGCGCAGGACCAGTACTTC. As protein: CASSPSSGAQDQYF.

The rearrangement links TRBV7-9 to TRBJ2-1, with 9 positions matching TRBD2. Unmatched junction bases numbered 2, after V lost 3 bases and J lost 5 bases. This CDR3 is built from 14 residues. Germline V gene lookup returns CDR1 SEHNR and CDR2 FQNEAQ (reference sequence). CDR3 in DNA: TGTGCCAGCAGCTTCGCGGGGGGGAACAATGAGCAGTTCTTC. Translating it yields CASSFAGGNNEQFF.

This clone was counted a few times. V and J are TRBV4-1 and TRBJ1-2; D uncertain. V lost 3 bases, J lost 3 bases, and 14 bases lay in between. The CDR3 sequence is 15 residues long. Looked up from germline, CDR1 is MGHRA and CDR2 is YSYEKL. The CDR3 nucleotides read TGCGCCAGCAGCCAGGGCGAAAGATCTCACTATGGCTACACCTTC. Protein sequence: CASSQGERSHYGYTF.

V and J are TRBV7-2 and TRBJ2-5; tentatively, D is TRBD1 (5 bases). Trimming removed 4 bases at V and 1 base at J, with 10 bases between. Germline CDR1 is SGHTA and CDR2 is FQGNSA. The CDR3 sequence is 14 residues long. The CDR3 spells CASSYPGSQETQYF. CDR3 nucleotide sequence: TGTGCCAGCAGCTATCCAGGGTCCCAAGAGACCCAGTACTTC.

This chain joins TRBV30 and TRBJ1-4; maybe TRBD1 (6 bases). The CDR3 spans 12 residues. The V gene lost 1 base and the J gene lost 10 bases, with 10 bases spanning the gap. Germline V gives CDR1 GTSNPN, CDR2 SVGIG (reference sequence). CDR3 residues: CAWSGTRGKLFF. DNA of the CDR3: TGTGCCTGGAGTGGGACCAGGGGAAAACTGTTTTTT.

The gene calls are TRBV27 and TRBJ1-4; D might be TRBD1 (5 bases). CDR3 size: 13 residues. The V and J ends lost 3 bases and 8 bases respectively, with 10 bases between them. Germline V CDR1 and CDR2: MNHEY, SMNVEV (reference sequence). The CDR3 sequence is CASSFGTLEKLFF. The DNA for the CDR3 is TGTGCCAGCAGTTTCGGGACTTTAGAAAAACTGTTTTTT.